Each of the 14 T cell receptor beta chains below was sequenced from the same sample in a study of relationships among human T cell subsets. The T cell receptor alpha and beta CDR3 regions were amplified from mRNA by semiquantitative ARM-PCR. Exponential amplification used communal superprimers after tagged nested gene-specific primers in ARM-PCR. TCRdb re-called the multiplex PCR reads with MiXCR, one entry per CDR3 protein. The table has about 5,000 distinct CDR3 sequences, 55% to 65% seen once; the top ten hold less than 75%. After negative selection with anti-CD4 multisort beads, CD8+ T cells were positively selected with anti-CD8 beads. Sequencing used CD8+ T cells sorted from blood. Receptors were obtained from a man aged 35 to 55 in good health.

V is TRBV11-2 and J is TRBJ2-5; 11 bases match TRBD2. V trimming: 5 bases; J trimming: 11 bases; junction bases outside the gene matches: 7. The V gene's germline CDR1 is SGHAT and CDR2 FQNNGV. The CDR3 consists of 13 residues. In DNA form, the CDR3 reads TGTGCCAGCAGCCAAATTCGACTAGCGGGACAGTACTTC. As protein: CASSQIRLAGQYF. Drawing the rest from reference TRBV11-2 and TRBJ2-5, the complete variable domain is EAGVAQSPRYKIIEKRQSVAFWCNPISGHATLYWYQQILGQGPKLLIQFQNNGVVDDSQLPKDRFSAERLKGVDSTLKIQPAKLEDSAVYLCASSQIRLAGQYFGPGTRLLVL.

The chain employs TRBV11-2 and TRBJ1-1, with unresolved D. The CDR3 is made up of 12 amino acids. Looked up from germline, CDR1 is SGHAT and CDR2 is FQNNGV. Deletions cut 1 base from V and 5 bases from J, with 5 bases between. CDR3 loop: CASSLVYTEAFF. CDR3 coding DNA: TGTGCCAGCAGCTTAGTATATACTGAAGCTTTCTTT.

This chain connects TRBV2 to TRBJ2-7, with a tentative D call TRBD1 (5 bases). Germline assignment: CDR1 SNHLY and CDR2 FYNNEI. The CDR3 totals 14 residues. The V gene lost 3 bases and the J gene lost 2 bases, with 11 bases spanning the gap. The CDR3 DNA follows: TGTGCCAGCAGTGATCATAGGGGCCCCTACGAGCAGTACTTC. Translation: CASSDHRGPYEQYF.

The rearrangement uses TRBV4-2 and TRBJ2-2; 9 bases are shared with TRBD2. CDR3 length: 16 amino acids. The germline V gene encodes CDR1 LGHNA and CDR2 YNFKEQ. V lost 3 bases to trimming and J lost 5 bases; unmatched junction nucleotides: 7. The CDR3 DNA is TGTGCCAGCAGCCAGATAGCGGGAGCGCTGACCGGGGAGCTGTTTTTT. Encoded protein: CASSQIAGALTGELFF.

The chain couples TRBV11-2 to TRBJ2-2; 10 positions match TRBD2. Per the germline V gene, CDR1 is SGHAT and CDR2 is FQNNGV. The CDR3 sequence is 18 residues long. V lost 6 bases to trimming and J lost 4 bases; unmatched junction nucleotides: 14. The CDR3 protein is CASRPRPGTSVSTGELFF. The CDR3 coding sequence is TGTGCCAGCAGACCTAGACCCGGGACTAGCGTTTCCACCGGGGAGCTGTTTTTT.

As regards this clonotype: Sequence at one end of the junction differs from germline and may be a read error. This chain joins TRBV27 and TRBJ2-7, with 8 bases aligning to TRBD1. The CDR3 has 14 amino acids. CDR1 and CDR2 from the germline V gene are MNHEY and SMNVEV (reference sequence). CDR3 DNA: TGCGCCAGCAGTGCGGACGGACAGGGTGTATGGCAGTACTTC. Translation gives CASSADGQGVWQYF.

This clonotype was observed a few times. The gene calls are TRBV5-6 and TRBJ1-1; perhaps TRBD1 as D (6 bases). Trimming stripped 2 bases from V and 6 bases from J, with 8 bases between. Germline values: CDR1 SGHDT, CDR2 YYEEEE. The CDR3 has 12 residues. CDR3 DNA sequence: TGTGCCAGCAGCTTCGGGGGGCCTGAAGCTTTCTTT. Amino acid sequence: CASSFGGPEAFF.

The gene calls are TRBV10-1 and TRBJ2-7; TRBD2 might be the D (5 bases). Germline V gives CDR1 WNHNN, CDR2 SYGVQD (reference sequence). Trimming left V 2 bases short and J 5 bases short, with 19 bases between. This CDR3 has 16 amino acids. The CDR3 here is CASSELAAPKGNEQYF. CDR3 nucleotides: TGCGCCAGCAGTGAGCTAGCAGCCCCCAAAGGGAACGAGCAGTACTTC.

The chain is built from TRBV28 and TRBJ2-3; 12 bases line up with TRBD2. V shed 6 bases and J 6 bases; nucleotides not matched to a gene: 7. The germline CDR1 and CDR2 sequences are MDHEN and SYDVKM. The CDR3 spans 15 residues. CDR3 loop: CASSLTSGGRDTQYF. CDR3 bases: TGTGCCAGCAGCCTGACTAGCGGGGGACGGGATACGCAGTATTTT. The whole variable domain, remainder taken from reference TRBV28 and TRBJ2-3, is DVKVTQSSRYLVKRTGEKVFLECVQDMDHENMFWYRQDPGLGLRLIYFSYDVKMKEKGDIPEGYSVSREKKERFSLILESASTNQTSMYLCASSLTSGGRDTQYFGPGTRLTVL.

The chain combines TRBV28 with TRBJ2-2, with 7 bases that match TRBD2. Germline V gives CDR1 MDHEN, CDR2 SYDVKM. The CDR3 spans 14 residues. V dropped 10 bases and J dropped 6; count of bases not matched to a gene: 11. The CDR3 DNA reads TGTGCCACAAGACTAGCAGGAAGGGCCGGGGAGCTGTTTTTT. As protein: CATRLAGRAGELFF.

V is TRBV14 and J is TRBJ2-1, with D unclear. Germline V gives CDR1 SGHDN, CDR2 FVKESK. Trimming shortened V by 1 base and J by 0 bases, and 7 bases separated the two germline ends. The CDR3 is made up of 15 amino acids. The CDR3 loop reads CASSQGKGSYNEQFF. CDR3 nucleotide sequence: TGTGCCAGCAGCCAAGGCAAGGGCTCCTACAATGAGCAGTTCTTC.

This clonotype has only a few counts. This sequence joins TRBV7-9 and TRBJ2-6, with unresolved D. Germline assignment: CDR1 SEHNR and CDR2 FQNEAQ (reference sequence). The CDR3 totals 17 residues. The V gene lost 2 bases and the J gene lost 3 bases, with 14 bases spanning the gap. CDR3 in amino acids: CASSLSLPLDGANVLTF. CDR3 DNA: TGTGCCAGCAGCTTAAGTTTGCCCCTTGATGGGGCCAACGTCCTGACTTTC.

The J gene is TRBJ1-5, the V gene TRBV28; 7 nucleotides agree with TRBD1. This CDR3 region has 16 residues. V lost 4 bases to trimming and J lost 3 bases; unmatched junction nucleotides: 9. Germline CDR1 MDHEN, CDR2 SYDVKM. The CDR3 bases are TGTGCCAGCAGTTCAGACAGGGTCTCGGACAATCAGCCCCAGCATTTT. It is translated as CASSSDRVSDNQPQHF.

This clonotype showed up just once. The chain is built from TRBV7-3 and TRBJ2-3; 13 positions match TRBD2. The CDR3 has 16 amino acids. Unmatched junction bases numbered 3, after V lost 4 bases and J lost 2 bases. CDR1 is SGHTA, CDR2 FQGTGA, per germline. CDR3 DNA sequence: TGTGCCAGCAGCTCCGGGACTAGCGGGGTCACAGATACGCAGTATTTT. Protein: CASSSGTSGVTDTQYF. The whole variable domain, filled in from reference TRBV7-3 and TRBJ2-3, reads GAGVSQTPSNKVTEKGKYVELRCDPISGHTALYWYRQSLGQGPEFLIYFQGTGAADDSGLPNDRFFAVRPEGSVSTLKIQRTERGDSAVYLCASSSGTSGVTDTQYFGPGTRLTVL.